These T cell receptor beta chains were read from a single sample in a study of control samples from healthy donors and cancer patients. Measured with immunoSEQ multiplex PCR; TCRdb has only the in-frame clones, and not every one. The data hold over 200,000 clones, with roughly four fifths observed a single time. The sequencing input was PBMCs. These receptor sequences come from a woman aged 60-75 years with lung cancer. CDR3s include the opening cysteine and the closing phenylalanine or tryptophan. The D gene is left open where the match is weak. Some rows mark clone size as missing; the rest say once, few, many or name a class of expanded clone.

.,few,TRBJ1-1,TRBV18,CASSPGQNTEAFF,TGTGCCAGCTCACCGGGACAGAACACTGAAGCTTTCTTT
.,.,TRBJ1-4,TRBV7-2,CASGSGRTATNEKLFF,TGTGCCAGCGGATCGGGACGTACTGCAACTAATGAAAAACTGTTTTTT
TRBD1,.,TRBJ2-7,TRBV5-1,CASSLGTGGPYEQYF,TGCGCCAGCAGCTTGGGTACAGGGGGTCCGTACGAGCAGTACTTC
.,.,TRBJ2-3,TRBV11-2,CASSPLTSTDTQYF,TGTGCCAGCAGCCCTCTGACGAGCACAGATACGCAGTATTTT
TRBD1,.,TRBJ1-2,TRBV3-1/TRBV3-2,CASSPTGGSYGYTF,TGTGCCAGCAGCCCGACAGGGGGCAGCTATGGCTACACCTTC
.,few,TRBJ2-7,TRBV5-1,CASSLGGNYEQYF,TGCGCCAGCAGCTTGGGTGGTAACTACGAGCAGTACTTC
.,.,TRBJ2-5,TRBV5-8,CASTLLAVEETQYF,TGTGCCAGCACCCTTTTGGCGGTCGAAGAGACCCAGTACTTC
.,.,TRBJ2-1,TRBV9,CASSVGQVDNEQFF,TGTGCCAGCAGCGTAGGACAGGTTGACAATGAGCAGTTCTTC
.,.,TRBJ2-1,TRBV18,CASSLSVYNEQFF,TGTGCCAGCTCCCTATCGGTTTACAATGAGCAGTTCTTC
TRBD1,few,TRBJ1-6,TRBV28,CASFPGQGASPLHF,TGTGCCAGCTTTCCGGGACAGGGGGCTTCACCCCTCCACTTT
TRBD1,.,TRBJ1-1,TRBV19,CASSRQGVSHAQGTEAFF,TGTGCCAGTAGTAGACAGGGGGTTTCTCACGCCCAGGGGACTGAAGCTTTCTTT
.,.,TRBJ2-7,TRBV5-1,CASSLDAGQRVHEQYF,TGCGCCAGCAGCTTGGACGCAGGGCAGAGGGTCCACGAGCAGTACTTC
TRBD1,.,TRBJ1-2,TRBV5-4,CASSGGDRYYGYTF,TGTGCCAGCAGCGGGGGGGACAGGTACTATGGCTACACCTTC
.,.,TRBJ2-5,TRBV11-2,CASSFSGEETQYF,TGTGCCAGCAGCTTTAGCGGAGAAGAGACCCAGTACTTC
.,.,TRBJ1-1,TRBV29-1,CSVNDRMNTEAFF,TGCAGCGTAAACGACAGAATGAACACTGAAGCTTTCTTT
TRBD1,.,TRBJ2-7,TRBV5-4,CASSLWGQSREQYF,TGTGCCAGCAGCTTGTGGGGACAGAGTCGTGAGCAGTACTTC
TRBD2,.,TRBJ2-5,TRBV6-2/TRBV6-3,CASSRGLAGGQETQYF,TGTGCCAGCAGTAGAGGACTAGCGGGGGGGCAAGAGACCCAGTACTTC
.,.,TRBJ2-1,TRBV12-3/TRBV12-4,CASSFGQGGIF,TGTGCCAGCAGTTTTGGACAGGGAGGGATCTTC
.,many,TRBJ2-2,TRBV5-4,CASSPTIGQGTGELFF,TGTGCCAGCAGCCCGACTATTGGCCAGGGCACCGGGGAGCTGTTTTTT
TRBD1,.,TRBJ1-1,TRBV6-5,CASQGGAWTEAFF,TGTGCCAGTCAGGGGGGGGCATGGACTGAAGCTTTCTTT
TRBD1,.,TRBJ1-2,TRBV18,CASSPPSTGVQGKHGYTF,TGTGCCAGCTCACCACCTTCTACAGGGGTTCAGGGGAAGCATGGCTACACCTTC
.,.,TRBJ1-1,TRBV15,CATSRHTEGTEAFF,TGTGCCACCAGCAGACATACAGAGGGGACTGAAGCTTTCTTT
.,.,TRBJ2-1,TRBV15,CATSRDLVKFF,TGTGCCACCAGCAGAGATCTCGTTAAGTTCTTC
.,.,TRBJ2-2,TRBV7-3,CASSLTGVRNTGELFF,TGTGCCAGCAGCTTAACCGGGGTGAGGAACACCGGGGAGCTGTTTTTT
.,.,TRBJ2-7,TRBV5-1,CASSSGPRDQNYEQYF,TGCGCCAGCAGCTCCGGGCCCCGGGACCAAAACTACGAGCAGTACTTC
TRBD2,.,TRBJ2-1,TRBV5-1,CASTSSGGDEQFF,TGCGCCAGCACGTCTAGCGGGGGGGATGAGCAGTTCTTC
TRBD2,.,TRBJ2-1,TRBV11-3,CASSLDRGGEQFF,TGTGCCAGCAGCCTAGACCGGGGGGGCGAGCAGTTCTTC
.,.,TRBJ2-1,TRBV5-4,CASSTMGYEQFF,TGTGCCAGCAGTACTATGGGGTATGAGCAGTTCTTC
.,.,TRBJ1-5,TRBV2,CASSGGMGDQPQHF,TGTGCCAGCAGTGGCGGCATGGGAGATCAGCCCCAGCATTTT
.,once,TRBJ2-3,TRBV19,CASSIDLGTQYF,TGTGCCAGTAGTATAGACCTAGGTACGCAGTATTTT
.,.,TRBJ2-7,TRBV7-9,CASSPWASLKREYEQYF,TGTGCCAGCAGCCCCTGGGCTTCTCTCAAGAGGGAGTACGAGCAGTACTTC
.,.,TRBJ2-1,TRBV19,CASSIGQVSSYNEQFF,TGTGCCAGTAGTATAGGCCAGGTGAGCTCCTACAATGAGCAGTTCTTC
TRBD1,.,TRBJ2-7,TRBV11-3,CASSVGDSYEQYF,TGTGCCAGCAGCGTGGGGGACAGCTACGAGCAGTACTTC
.,.,TRBJ2-1,TRBV3-1/TRBV3-2,CASSHGSYNEQFF,TGTGCCAGCAGCCATGGATCCTACAATGAGCAGTTCTTC
TRBD2,.,TRBJ2-1,TRBV19,CASSALAGGPPNEQFF,TGTGCCAGTAGCGCTCTAGCGGGGGGGCCTCCCAATGAGCAGTTCTTC
TRBD2,.,TRBJ2-7,TRBV30,CAWTRLAGGYEQYF,TGTGCCTGGACCCGACTAGCGGGAGGTTACGAGCAGTACTTC
TRBD2,.,TRBJ2-3,TRBV4-2,CASSQGLRGGGTDTQYF,TGTGCCAGCAGCCAAGGACTTCGCGGGGGGGGCACAGATACGCAGTATTTT
.,.,TRBJ2-5,TRBV3-1/TRBV3-2,CASSQDRTVQETQYF,TGTGCCAGCAGCCAAGATCGGACAGTCCAAGAGACCCAGTACTTC
.,.,TRBJ2-3,TRBV28,CASSLSGPSTDTQYF,TGTGCCAGCAGTTTATCCGGACCTAGCACAGATACGCAGTATTTT
.,.,TRBJ2-7,TRBV28,CASSPQSGPAPYF,TGTGCCAGCAGTCCCCAATCCGGACCGGCCCCCTACTTC
.,.,TRBJ1-1,TRBV9,CASSVDAGLNTEAFF,TGTGCCAGCAGCGTAGATGCAGGGCTGAACACTGAAGCTTTCTTT
.,.,TRBJ2-2,TRBV2,CASMDSYTGELFF,TGTGCCAGTATGGACAGCTACACCGGGGAGCTGTTTTTT
.,once,TRBJ1-3,TRBV15,CATSRQGQLENTIYF,TGTGCCACCAGCAGACAGGGGCAGCTCGAAAACACCATATATTTT
.,.,TRBJ2-5,TRBV5-5,CASSGGNQETQYF,TGTGCCAGCAGCGGCGGGAATCAAGAGACCCAGTACTTC
.,.,TRBJ2-7,TRBV28,CASRGHLPRGSMGSYEQYF,TGTGCCAGCAGGGGACATCTCCCGAGGGGGAGTATGGGGTCCTACGAGCAGTACTTC
TRBD2,.,TRBJ2-1,TRBV4-1,CASSQGLSGLARNEQFF,TGCGCCAGCAGCCAGGGCCTGTCGGGACTAGCAAGGAATGAGCAGTTCTTC
.,once,TRBJ1-1,TRBV7-8,CASSSPLNTEAFF,TGTGCCAGCAGCTCCCCATTGAACACTGAAGCTTTCTTT
.,.,TRBJ1-5,TRBV3-1/TRBV3-2,CASSPTRGSQPQHF,TGTGCCAGCAGCCCCACGAGAGGAAGTCAGCCCCAGCATTTT